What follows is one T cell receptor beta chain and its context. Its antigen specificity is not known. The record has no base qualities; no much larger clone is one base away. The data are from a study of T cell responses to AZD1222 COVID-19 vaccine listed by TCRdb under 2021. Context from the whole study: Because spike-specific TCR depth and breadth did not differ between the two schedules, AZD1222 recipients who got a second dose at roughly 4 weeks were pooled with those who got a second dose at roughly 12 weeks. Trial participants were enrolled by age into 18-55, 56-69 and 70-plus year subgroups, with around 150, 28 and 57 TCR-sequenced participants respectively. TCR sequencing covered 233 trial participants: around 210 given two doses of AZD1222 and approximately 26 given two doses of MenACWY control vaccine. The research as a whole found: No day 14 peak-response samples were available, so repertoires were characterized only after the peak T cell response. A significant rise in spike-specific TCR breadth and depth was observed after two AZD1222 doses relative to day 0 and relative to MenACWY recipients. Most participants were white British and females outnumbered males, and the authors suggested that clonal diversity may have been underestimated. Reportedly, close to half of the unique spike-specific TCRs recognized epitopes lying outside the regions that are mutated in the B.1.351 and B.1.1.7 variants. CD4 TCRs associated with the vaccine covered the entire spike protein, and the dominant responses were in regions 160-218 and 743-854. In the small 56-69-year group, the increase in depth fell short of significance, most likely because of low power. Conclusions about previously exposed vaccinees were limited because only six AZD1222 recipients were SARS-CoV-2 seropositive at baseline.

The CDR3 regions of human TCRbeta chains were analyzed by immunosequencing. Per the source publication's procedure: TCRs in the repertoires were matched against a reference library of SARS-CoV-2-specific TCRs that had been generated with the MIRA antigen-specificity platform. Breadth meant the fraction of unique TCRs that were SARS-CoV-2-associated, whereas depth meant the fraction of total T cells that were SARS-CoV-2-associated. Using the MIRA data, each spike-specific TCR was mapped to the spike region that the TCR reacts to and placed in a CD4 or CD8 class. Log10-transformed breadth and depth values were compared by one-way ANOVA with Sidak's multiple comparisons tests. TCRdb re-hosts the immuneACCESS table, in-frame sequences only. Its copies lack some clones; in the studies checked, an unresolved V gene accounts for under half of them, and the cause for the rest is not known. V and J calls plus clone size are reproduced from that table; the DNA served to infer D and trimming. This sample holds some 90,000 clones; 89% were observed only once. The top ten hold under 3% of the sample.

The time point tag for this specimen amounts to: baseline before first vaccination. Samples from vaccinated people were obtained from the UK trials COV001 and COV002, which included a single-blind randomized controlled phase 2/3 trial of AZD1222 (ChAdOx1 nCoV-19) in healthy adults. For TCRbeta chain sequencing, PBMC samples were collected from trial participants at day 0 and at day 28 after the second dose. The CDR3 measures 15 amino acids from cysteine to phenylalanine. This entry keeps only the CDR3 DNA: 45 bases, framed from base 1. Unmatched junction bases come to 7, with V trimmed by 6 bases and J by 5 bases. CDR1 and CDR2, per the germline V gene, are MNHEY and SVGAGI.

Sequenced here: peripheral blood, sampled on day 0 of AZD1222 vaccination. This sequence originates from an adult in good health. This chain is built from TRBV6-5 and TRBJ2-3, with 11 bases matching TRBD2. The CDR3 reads CASRSLAGGGDTQYF. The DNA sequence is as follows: TGTGCCAGCAGATCATTAGCGGGAGGGGGAGATACGCAGTATTTT.